This T cell receptor beta chain appears in the sequencing data of a study of T cells in Graves' hyperthyroidism and ophthalmopathy. What was amplified from RNA transcripts were TCR beta CDR3 regions. With the HTBI primer set, the TCR CDR3 went through a first round of RT-PCR. TCRdb passed the multiplex PCR reads through MiXCR, listing each CDR3 protein once. This repertoire shows roughly 420,000 distinct CDR3 sequences, 15% to 18% found once; its top ten account for almost 8%. Uncontrolled infection, other autoimmune disease, pregnancy or lactation barred patients from enrollment. Fresh 10 ml peripheral blood yielded PBMCs. Germline CDR1 and CDR2: SNHLY and FYNNEI. This CDR3 spans 11 amino acids. Trimming shortened V by 7 bases and J by 6 bases, and 9 bases separated the two germline ends. This clonotype was counted many times. The antigen is not known. Notes on the study in general: The blood repertoire included most of the expanded thyroid clonotypes above 0.001.

The sample was blood. This rearrangement joins TRBV2 to TRBJ1-2, with D uncertain. This sequence originates from a woman in her late teens or twenties with Graves' hyperthyroidism. The CDR3 spells CASIEPNGYTF. The CDR3 nucleotides are TGTGCCAGCATAGAGCCAAATGGCTACACCTTC.